This T cell receptor beta chain comes out of a study of blood T cell repertoires in COVID-19. Overall study context: Italy, Spain and the United States were the sources of the convalescent and acute COVID-19 samples. T cells, B-cell-depleted T cells, or PBMCs supplied cDNA or gDNA.

This clone was found a few times. Authors' processing steps: For nucleated cells, counts were estimated from reference gene primer amplification. Assay used: immunoSEQ multiplex PCR; TCRdb lists only in-frame clones, some missing. V, J and clone size are taken as reported in that table, and D and trimming were inferred from the DNA itself. The sample lists some 240,000 clones; more than 65% were seen once. Trimming took off 3 bases at V and 5 bases at J, with 10 bases between the two ends. The CDR3 runs 13 residues. CDR1 and CDR2 from the germline V gene are MNHEY and SVGAGI. This chain connects TRBV6-5 to TRBJ2-5; D may be TRBD2 (5 bases). The receptor's source is a woman between 35 and 50 years old who had recovered from COVID-19. Sequencing was carried out using peripheral blood. CDR3 protein: CASSYPGKETQYF. The CDR3 DNA follows: TGTGCCAGCAGTTATCCCGGGAAGGAGACCCAGTACTTC.